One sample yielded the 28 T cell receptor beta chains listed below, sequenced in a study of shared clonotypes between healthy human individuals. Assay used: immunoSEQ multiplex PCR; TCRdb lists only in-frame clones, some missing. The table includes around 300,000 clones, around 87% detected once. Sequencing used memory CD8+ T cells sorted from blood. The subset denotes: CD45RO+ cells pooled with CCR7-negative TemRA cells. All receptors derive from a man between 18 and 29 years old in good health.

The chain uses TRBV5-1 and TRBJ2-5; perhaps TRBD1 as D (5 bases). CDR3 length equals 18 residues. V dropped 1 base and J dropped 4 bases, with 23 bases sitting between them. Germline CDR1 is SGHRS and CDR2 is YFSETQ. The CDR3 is CASSLSLVGAGLLETQYF. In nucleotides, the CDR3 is TGCGCCAGCAGCTTGAGTTTGGTAGGGGCCGGGTTGTTAGAGACCCAGTACTTC.

DNA for the CDR3: TGTGCCAGCAGCTTGGAACCTGGGGAGCAGTACTTC. Translation: CASSLEPGEQYF. This chain connects TRBV5-8 to TRBJ2-7, with D uncertain. In germline, CDR1 is SGHTS, CDR2 YDEGEE. V lost 0 bases, J lost 7 bases, and 8 bases lay in between. The CDR3 loop spans 12 amino acids.

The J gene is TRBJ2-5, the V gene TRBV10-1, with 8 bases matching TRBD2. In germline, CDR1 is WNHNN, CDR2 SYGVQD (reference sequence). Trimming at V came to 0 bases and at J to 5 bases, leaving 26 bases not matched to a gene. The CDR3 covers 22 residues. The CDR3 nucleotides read TGCGCCAGCAGTGAGTCGACTCAGGCGGGAGGATTACCTCCCCTCGGTTGGGAGACCCAGTACTTC. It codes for CASSESTQAGGLPPLGWETQYF.

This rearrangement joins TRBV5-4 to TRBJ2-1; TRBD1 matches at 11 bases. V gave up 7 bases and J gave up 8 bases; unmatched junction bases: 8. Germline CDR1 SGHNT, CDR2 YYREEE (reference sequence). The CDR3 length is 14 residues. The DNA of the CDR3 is TGTGCCAGCGGCCCGGGACAGGGGGTCGATGAGCAGTTCTTC. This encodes CASGPGQGVDEQFF.

The CDR3 DNA sequence: TGTGCCAGCAGCTTTTATAGAAATTGGGAGCAGTTCTTC. Encoded protein: CASSFYRNWEQFF. The chain combines TRBV11-2 with TRBJ2-1; unclear D gene. Germline CDR1 and CDR2: SGHAT and FQNNGV. The CDR3 has 13 amino acids. Trimming stripped 3 bases from V and 10 bases from J, with 13 bases between.

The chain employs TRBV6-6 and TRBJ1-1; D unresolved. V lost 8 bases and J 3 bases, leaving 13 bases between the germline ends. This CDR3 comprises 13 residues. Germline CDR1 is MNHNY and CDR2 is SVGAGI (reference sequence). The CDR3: CASLMTLHTEAFF. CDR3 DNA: TGTGCCAGCTTGATGACTTTGCACACTGAAGCTTTCTTT.

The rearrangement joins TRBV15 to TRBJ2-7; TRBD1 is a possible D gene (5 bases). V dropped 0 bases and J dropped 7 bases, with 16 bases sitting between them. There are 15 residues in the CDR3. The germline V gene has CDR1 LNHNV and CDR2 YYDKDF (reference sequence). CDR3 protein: CATSRDFQGLREQYF. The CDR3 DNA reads TGTGCCACCAGCAGAGATTTCCAGGGTTTGCGGGAGCAGTACTTC.

Written as DNA, the CDR3 is TGCGCCAGCAGCCAGGGACACTTCTACGAGCAGTACTTC. Encoded protein: CASSQGHFYEQYF. The chain recombines TRBV4-1 with TRBJ2-7; tentative D call: TRBD1 (6 bases). The CDR3 is made up of 13 amino acids. The germline V gene has CDR1 MGHRA and CDR2 YSYEKL. Trimming took 3 bases from V and 3 from J, leaving 9 bases between them.

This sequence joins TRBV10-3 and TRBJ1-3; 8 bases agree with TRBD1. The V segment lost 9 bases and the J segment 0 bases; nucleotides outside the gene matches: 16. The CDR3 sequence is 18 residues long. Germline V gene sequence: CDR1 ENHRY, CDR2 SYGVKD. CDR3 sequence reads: CAMRERTGNYPSGNTIYF. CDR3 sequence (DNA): TGTGCCATGAGAGAACGGACAGGGAACTACCCCTCTGGAAACACCATATATTTT.

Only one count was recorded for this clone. CDR3 nucleotide sequence: TGTGCCAGCAGCCGCGACCAGGGTGGTAACACTGAAGCTTTCTTT. It codes for CASSRDQGGNTEAFF. The rearrangement joins TRBV5-6 to TRBJ1-1; D may be TRBD1 (5 bases). This CDR3 is 15 amino acids long. The germline V gene has CDR1 SGHDT and CDR2 YYEEEE. V was cut by 4 bases and J by 2 bases, with 15 bases left in between.

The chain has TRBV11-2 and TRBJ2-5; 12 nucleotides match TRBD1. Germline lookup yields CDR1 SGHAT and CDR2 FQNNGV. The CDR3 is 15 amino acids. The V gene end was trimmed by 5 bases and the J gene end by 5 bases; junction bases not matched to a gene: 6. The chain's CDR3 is CASSEGQGARETQYF. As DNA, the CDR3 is TGTGCCAGCAGCGAGGGACAGGGGGCTCGGGAGACCCAGTACTTC.

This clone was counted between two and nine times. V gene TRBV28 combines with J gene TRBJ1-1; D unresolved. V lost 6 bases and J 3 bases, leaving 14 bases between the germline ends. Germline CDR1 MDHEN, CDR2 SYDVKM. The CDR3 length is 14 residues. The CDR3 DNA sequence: TGTGCCAGCAGGCCACCAGGATGGGACACTGAAGCTTTCTTT. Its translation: CASRPPGWDTEAFF.

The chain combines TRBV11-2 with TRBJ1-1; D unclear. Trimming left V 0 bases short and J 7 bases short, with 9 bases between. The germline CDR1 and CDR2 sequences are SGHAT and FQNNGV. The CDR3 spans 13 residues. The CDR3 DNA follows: TGTGCCAGCAGCTTAGATCCGGGCGGTGAAGCTTTCTTT. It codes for CASSLDPGGEAFF.

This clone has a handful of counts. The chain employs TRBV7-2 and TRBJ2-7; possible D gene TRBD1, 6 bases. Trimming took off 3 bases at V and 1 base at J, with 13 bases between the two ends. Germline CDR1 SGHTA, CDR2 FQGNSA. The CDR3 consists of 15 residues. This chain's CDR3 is CASSFYFGQSYEQYF. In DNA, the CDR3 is TGTGCCAGCAGCTTTTATTTTGGACAGTCCTACGAGCAGTACTTC. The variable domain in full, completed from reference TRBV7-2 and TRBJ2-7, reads GAGVSQSPSNKVTEKGKDVELRCDPISGHTALYWYRQSLGQGLEFLIYFQGNSAPDKSGLPSDRFSAERTGGSVSTLTIQRTQQEDSAVYLCASSFYFGQSYEQYFGPGTRLTVT.

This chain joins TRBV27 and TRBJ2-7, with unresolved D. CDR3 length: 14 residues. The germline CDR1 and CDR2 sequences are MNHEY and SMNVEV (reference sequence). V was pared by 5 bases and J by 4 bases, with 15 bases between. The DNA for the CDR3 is TGTGCCAGCAGTCCCGCAACGGGTCAGTACGAGCAGTACTTC. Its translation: CASSPATGQYEQYF.

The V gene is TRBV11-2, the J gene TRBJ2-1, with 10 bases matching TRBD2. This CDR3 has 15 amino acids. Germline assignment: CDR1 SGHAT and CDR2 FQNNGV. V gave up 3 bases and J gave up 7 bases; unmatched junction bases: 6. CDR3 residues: CASSFLAGAANEQFF. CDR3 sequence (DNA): TGTGCCAGCAGCTTCCTAGCGGGAGCGGCGAATGAGCAGTTCTTC.

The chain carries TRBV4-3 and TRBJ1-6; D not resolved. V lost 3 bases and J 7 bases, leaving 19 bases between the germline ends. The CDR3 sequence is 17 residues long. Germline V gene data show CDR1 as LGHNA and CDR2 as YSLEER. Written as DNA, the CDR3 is TGCGCCAGCAGCCACCCTGTCGGGGATTTGATGAATTCACCCCTCCACTTT. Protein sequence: CASSHPVGDLMNSPLHF.

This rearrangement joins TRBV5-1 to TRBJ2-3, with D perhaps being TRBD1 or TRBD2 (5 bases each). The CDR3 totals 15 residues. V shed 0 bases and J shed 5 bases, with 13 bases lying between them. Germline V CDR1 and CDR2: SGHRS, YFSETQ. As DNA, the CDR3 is TGCGCCAGCAGCTTGGATGGGGCAGGAGGAGATACGCAGTATTTT. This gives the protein CASSLDGAGGDTQYF.

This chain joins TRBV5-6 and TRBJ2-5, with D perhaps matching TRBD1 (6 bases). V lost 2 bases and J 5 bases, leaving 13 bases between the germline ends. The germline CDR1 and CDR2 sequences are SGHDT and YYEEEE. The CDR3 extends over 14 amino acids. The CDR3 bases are TGTGCCAGCAGCTTAAGGCAGGGGTGGGAGACCCAGTACTTC. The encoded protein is CASSLRQGWETQYF. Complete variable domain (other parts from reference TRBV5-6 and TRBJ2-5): DAGVTQSPTHLIKTRGQQVTLRCSPKSGHDTVSWYQQALGQGPQFIFQYYEEEERQRGNFPDRFSGHQFPNYSSELNVNALLLGDSALYLCASSLRQGWETQYFGPGTRLLVL.

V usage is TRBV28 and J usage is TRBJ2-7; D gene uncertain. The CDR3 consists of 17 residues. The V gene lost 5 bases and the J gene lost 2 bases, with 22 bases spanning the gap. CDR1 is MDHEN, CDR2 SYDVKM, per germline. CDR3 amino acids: CASSPTVETPLTYEQYF. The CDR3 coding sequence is TGTGCCAGCAGTCCCACCGTGGAAACCCCACTGACCTACGAGCAGTACTTC.

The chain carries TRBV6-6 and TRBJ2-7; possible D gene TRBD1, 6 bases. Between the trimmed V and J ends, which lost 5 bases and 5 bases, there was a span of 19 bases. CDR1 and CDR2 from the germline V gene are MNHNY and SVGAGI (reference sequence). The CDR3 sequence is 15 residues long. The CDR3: CASSTLQGSMDEQYF. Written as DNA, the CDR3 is TGTGCCAGCAGTACCCTCCAGGGGTCAATGGACGAGCAGTACTTC.

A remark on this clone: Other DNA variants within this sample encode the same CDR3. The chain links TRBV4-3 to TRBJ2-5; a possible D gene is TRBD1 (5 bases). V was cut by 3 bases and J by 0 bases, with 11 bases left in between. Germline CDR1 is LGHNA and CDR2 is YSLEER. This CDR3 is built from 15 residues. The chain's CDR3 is CASSQDLTDQETQYF. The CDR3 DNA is TGCGCCAGCAGCCAGGACCTGACAGACCAAGAGACCCAGTACTTC.

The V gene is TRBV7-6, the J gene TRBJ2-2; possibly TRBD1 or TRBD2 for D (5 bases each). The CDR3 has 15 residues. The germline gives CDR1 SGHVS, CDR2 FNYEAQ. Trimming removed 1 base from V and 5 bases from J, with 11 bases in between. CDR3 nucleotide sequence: TGTGCCAGCAGCTTAGTTCCGGGACGGACCGGGGAGCTGTTTTTT. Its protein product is CASSLVPGRTGELFF.

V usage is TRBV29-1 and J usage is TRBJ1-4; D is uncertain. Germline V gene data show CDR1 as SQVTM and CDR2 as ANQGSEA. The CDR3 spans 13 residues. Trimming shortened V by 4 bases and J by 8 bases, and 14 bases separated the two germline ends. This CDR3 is CSVGSEEEEKLFF. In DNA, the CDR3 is TGCAGCGTTGGTTCAGAGGAGGAGGAAAAACTGTTTTTT.

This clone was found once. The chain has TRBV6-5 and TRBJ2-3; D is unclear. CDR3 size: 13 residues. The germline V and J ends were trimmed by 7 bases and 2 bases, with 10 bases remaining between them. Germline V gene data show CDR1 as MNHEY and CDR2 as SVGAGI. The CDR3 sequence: CASTPENTDTQYF. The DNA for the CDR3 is TGTGCCAGCACCCCGGAAAACACAGATACGCAGTATTTT.

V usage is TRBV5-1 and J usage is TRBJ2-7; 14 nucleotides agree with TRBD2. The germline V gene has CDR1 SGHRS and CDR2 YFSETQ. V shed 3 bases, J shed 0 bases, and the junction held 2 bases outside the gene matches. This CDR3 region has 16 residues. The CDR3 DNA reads TGCGCCAGCAGCTGGGGACTAGCGGGGGACTCCTACGAGCAGTACTTC. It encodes CASSWGLAGDSYEQYF.

CDR3 in DNA: TGTGCCAGCAGCTTAGCGGGCCGCTCCTACGAGCAGTACTTC. Amino acids: CASSLAGRSYEQYF. The V gene is TRBV7-8, the J gene TRBJ2-7; D unresolved. The CDR3 is 14 residues long. In germline, CDR1 is SGHVS, CDR2 FQNEAQ. V lost 0 bases, J lost 0 bases, and 6 bases lay in between.

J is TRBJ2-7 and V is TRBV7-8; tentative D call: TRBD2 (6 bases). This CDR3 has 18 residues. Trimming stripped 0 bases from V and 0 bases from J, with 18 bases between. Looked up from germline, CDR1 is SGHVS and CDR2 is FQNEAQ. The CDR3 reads CASSLALLGAGSSYEQYF. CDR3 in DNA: TGTGCCAGCAGCTTAGCTTTACTGGGAGCGGGTAGCTCCTACGAGCAGTACTTC.